This TCR beta chain was found in a study of blood T cell repertoires in COVID-19. Background on the study: Specimens from acute and convalescent COVID-19 originated in the United States, Italy and Spain. T cells, B-cell-depleted T cells, or PBMCs provided the cDNA or gDNA that served as material.

Per the study methods: How many nucleated cells were present was estimated from reference gene primer amplification. Sequencing used immunoSEQ multiplex PCR; TCRdb keeps in-frame clones, though not all of them. The DNA gave D and trimming, while V, J and clone size come from that table. The sample consists of more than 75,000 clones, about 88% of them appearing once. Sequenced input: peripheral blood. This sequence originates from a woman of 80 years or more with active COVID-19.

CDR3 region: CASSPSRGNTIYF. The CDR3 region has the DNA TGTGCCAGCAGCCCTAGCCGTGGAAACACCATATATTTT. This rearrangement joins TRBV9 to TRBJ1-3; D is undetermined. The CDR3 is 13 amino acids. V gave up 4 bases and J gave up 3 bases, with 8 bases separating them. Germline V CDR1 and CDR2: SGDLS, YYNGEE.